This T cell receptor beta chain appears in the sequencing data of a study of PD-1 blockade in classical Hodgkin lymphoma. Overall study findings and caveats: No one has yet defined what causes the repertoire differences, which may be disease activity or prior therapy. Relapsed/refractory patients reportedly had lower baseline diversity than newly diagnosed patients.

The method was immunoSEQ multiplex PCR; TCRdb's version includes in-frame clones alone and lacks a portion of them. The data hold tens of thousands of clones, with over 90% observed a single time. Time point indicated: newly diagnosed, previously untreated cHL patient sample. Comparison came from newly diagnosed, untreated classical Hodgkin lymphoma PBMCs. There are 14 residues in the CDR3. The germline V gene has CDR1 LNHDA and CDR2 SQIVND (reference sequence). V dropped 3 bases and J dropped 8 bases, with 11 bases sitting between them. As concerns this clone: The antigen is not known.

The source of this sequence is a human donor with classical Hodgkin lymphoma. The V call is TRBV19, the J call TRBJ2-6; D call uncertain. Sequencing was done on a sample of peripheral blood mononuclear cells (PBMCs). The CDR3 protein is CASSIRSNPNVLTF. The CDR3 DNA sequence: TGTGCCAGTAGTATCAGGTCCAATCCCAACGTCCTGACTTTC. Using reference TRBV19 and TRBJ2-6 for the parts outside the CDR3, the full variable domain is DGGITQSPKYLFRKEGQNVTLSCEQNLNHDAMYWYRQDPGQGLRLIYYSQIVNDFQKGDIAEGYSVSREKKESFPLTVTSAQKNPTAFYLCASSIRSNPNVLTFGAGSRLTVL.